Shown below are 6 T cell receptor beta chains from a single sample sequenced in a study of tumor-infiltrating lymphocytes in localized non-small cell lung cancer. Produced via immunoSEQ multiplex PCR; TCRdb's table is partial and in-frame only. Of approximately 3,800 clones listed, less than 75% were seen once; the top ten hold more than 13%. The sequenced sample consisted of uninvolved lung tissue not adjacent to the tumor. The receptors were sampled from a human donor with non-small cell lung cancer.

This clone was recorded a few times. This sample includes further DNA sequences coding for the same CDR3. J is TRBJ2-3 and V is TRBV28; D ambiguous. Trimming left V 3 bases short and J 7 bases short, with 8 bases between. CDR3 length: 12 residues. Germline CDR1 reads MDHEN; CDR2 reads SYDVKM. The CDR3 nucleotides are TGTGCCAGCAGTTTCCGGAGAAATACGCAGTATTTT. Translation: CASSFRRNTQYF. The full variable domain, its missing parts supplied by reference TRBV28 and TRBJ2-3, is DVKVTQSSRYLVKRTGEKVFLECVQDMDHENMFWYRQDPGLGLRLIYFSYDVKMKEKGDIPEGYSVSREKKERFSLILESASTNQTSMYLCASSFRRNTQYFGPGTRLTVL.

The CDR3 nucleotides read TGTGCCACCTCACCTTTAGCAGACAATGAGCAGTTCTTC. It specifies CATSPLADNEQFF. This chain connects TRBV2 to TRBJ2-1; D uncertain. Germline assignment: CDR1 SNHLY and CDR2 FYNNEI. Trimming cost V 10 bases and J 5 bases, with 15 bases left between them. The CDR3 has 13 amino acids.

The chain has TRBV10-2 and TRBJ2-1; 8 bases are shared with TRBD2. V lost 6 bases and J lost 8; bases outside the gene matches: 15. Looked up from germline, CDR1 is WSHSY and CDR2 is SAAADI. CDR3 length: 16 amino acids. Here the CDR3 DNA reads TGCGCCAGCAGCGGAATTGGCGGGGGGCCCAAGGATGAGCAGTTCTTC. Translated, it gives CASSGIGGGPKDEQFF.

In this sample, this clone turned up a few times. This chain links TRBV30 with TRBJ1-1; D gene ambiguous. V lost 2 bases, J lost 1 base, and 8 bases lay in between. The CDR3 contains 13 residues. Germline loops: CDR1 GTSNPN, CDR2 SVGIG (reference sequence). CDR3 in DNA: TGTGCCTGGAGTCTGGTGGGGAACACTGAAGCTTTCTTT. It encodes CAWSLVGNTEAFF.

V is TRBV7-2 and J is TRBJ2-5; 8 bases are shared with TRBD2. This CDR3 comprises 15 residues. The V segment lost 3 bases and the J segment 2 bases; nucleotides outside the gene matches: 5. Germline CDR1 and CDR2: SGHTA and FQGNSA. This CDR3 is CASSFGGTRQETQYF. CDR3 nucleotide sequence: TGTGCCAGCAGCTTTGGAGGGACTAGACAAGAGACCCAGTACTTC.

This clone came up a few times. The chain joins TRBV4-1 to TRBJ1-3, with TRBD1 as a possible D gene (5 bases). The germline CDR1 and CDR2 sequences are MGHRA and YSYEKL. V was pared by 1 base and J by 3 bases, with 13 bases between. The CDR3 extends over 16 amino acids. DNA of the CDR3: TGCGCCAGCAGCCAAGGCCCGAGGGGTAATGGAAACACCATATATTTT. It specifies CASSQGPRGNGNTIYF.